A single sample gave rise to the 7 T cell receptor beta chains below, sequenced in a study of Tregs in tolerant kidney transplant recipients (dated by TCRdb to about 2019). Transplants used related donors with nonmyeloablative bone marrow transplantation; mixed chimerism was transient in the human trials. The library was produced with the immunoSEQ multiplex PCR assay. In TCRdb, the immuneACCESS table is reduced to in-frame sequences with V and J assigned. These tables do not hold every clone; where another copy was compared, an unresolved V gene accounts for under half, and the others remain unexplained. The sample data list roughly 86,000 clones, and approximately 93% of these were observed just once. Around 1.6% of the sample is held by the ten biggest clonotypes. The material sequenced was CD4+ T cells from blood (PBMCs), taken 12 months after the transplant. These receptors were taken from a human patient who received a combined kidney and bone marrow transplant. After a transplant, some T cells may be the graft donor's own cells.

The chain links TRBV6-1 to TRBJ2-7; D is uncertain. CDR1 is MNHNS and CDR2 is SASEGT in the germline V gene. V was pared by 1 base and J by 2 bases, with 12 bases between. The CDR3 is made up of 15 amino acids. Here the CDR3 reads CASSEVGRHPYEQYF. As DNA, the CDR3 is TGTGCCAGCAGTGAAGTCGGCAGGCATCCCTACGAGCAGTACTTC.

This clone was counted a single time. V gene TRBV10-3 combines with J gene TRBJ2-7; TRBD2 might be the D (6 bases). The CDR3 runs to 13 residues. Germline V gene lookup returns CDR1 ENHRY and CDR2 SYGVKD. The V and J ends lost 8 bases and 5 bases respectively, with 16 bases between them. The CDR3 region has the DNA TGTGCCATCCAACCCGGGGGTCCCCACGAGCAGTACTTC. Its protein product is CAIQPGGPHEQYF.

The V call is TRBV27, the J call TRBJ2-5; TRBD2 matches 7 bases. The CDR3 has 14 residues. Germline V gene sequence: CDR1 MNHEY, CDR2 SMNVEV (reference sequence). Trimming cost V 8 bases and J 1 base; bases outside gene matches: 7. The CDR3 DNA is TGTGCCAGCCCCTCGGGAGGAGGCCAAGAGACCCAGTACTTC. Translating gives CASPSGGGQETQYF.

The chain recombines TRBV4-3 with TRBJ1-5; TRBD1 agrees at 7 bases. The V gene end was trimmed by 0 bases and the J gene end by 6 bases; junction bases not matched to a gene: 5. This CDR3 is 15 amino acids long. Germline V gives CDR1 LGHNA, CDR2 YSLEER. The CDR3 DNA sequence: TGCGCCAGCAGCCAAGAATACAGGGGTACTCAGCCCCAGCATTTT. Protein: CASSQEYRGTQPQHF.

The rearrangement uses TRBV27 and TRBJ1-2, with 9 bases fitting TRBD1. V trimming: 6 bases; J trimming: 5 bases; junction bases outside the gene matches: 7. CDR1 is MNHEY, CDR2 SMNVEV, per germline (reference sequence). The CDR3 extends over 14 amino acids. In DNA form, the CDR3 reads TGTGCCAGCAGGTCGACAGGGGGGGTTTATGGCTACACCTTC. Translation gives CASRSTGGVYGYTF.

The J gene is TRBJ2-1, the V gene TRBV7-9; D perhaps matches TRBD1 (6 bases). CDR1 and CDR2 from the germline V gene are SEHNR and FQNEAQ (reference sequence). The CDR3 has 11 amino acids. Trimming cost V 9 bases and J 9 bases, with 12 bases left between them. CDR3 sequence: CASLTGPEQFF. CDR3 nucleotide sequence: TGTGCCAGTCTAACAGGGCCTGAGCAGTTCTTC.

The chain has TRBV11-3 and TRBJ1-1, with D unclear. CDR1 SGHNT and CDR2 YENEEA come from the germline V gene. This CDR3 region has 15 residues. V gave up 2 bases and J gave up 1 base, with 11 bases separating them. The DNA for the CDR3 is TGTGCCAGCAGCTTAAACCTGGAGGGGAACACTGAAGCTTTCTTT. Translation gives CASSLNLEGNTEAFF.